This entry lists 4 T cell receptor beta chains sequenced from one sample in a study of graft-versus-host responses after intestinal transplantation. Sequencing used immunoSEQ multiplex PCR; TCRdb keeps in-frame clones, though not all of them. The repertoire holds about 90,000 clones, just under 95% seen once, with 0.45% to 0.6% in the top ten. No antigen has been identified for these receptors. The input for sequencing was unstimulated CD8+ T cells sorted from spleen or lymph node cells, taken before intestinal transplant. Receptors originate from a human donor who received an intestinal transplant.

This clone was seen more than once but under ten times. The CDR3 here is CASSDNSGANVLTF. The CDR3 DNA is TGTGCCAGCAGTGACAACTCTGGGGCCAACGTCCTGACTTTC. The rearrangement joins TRBV6-1 to TRBJ2-6; the D is unclear. CDR3 length equals 14 residues. Germline assignment: CDR1 MNHNS and CDR2 SASEGT. The V end lost 3 bases, the J end lost 0 bases, and 3 bases lay between the germline ends.

The rearrangement joins TRBV10-1 to TRBJ1-6; D gene unclear. Germline-derived CDR1 and CDR2 are WNHNN and SYGVQD (reference sequence). Trimming pared 4 bases from V and 0 bases from J, leaving 7 bases between. The CDR3 sequence is 15 residues long. The CDR3 bases are TGCGCCAGCAGTGCTGGGAGCTCCTATAATTCACCCCTCCACTTT. Translated: CASSAGSSYNSPLHF.

This chain joins TRBV7-9 and TRBJ2-2, with 13 bases identical to TRBD2. Trimming cost V 5 bases and J 7 bases; bases outside gene matches: 7. Germline V CDR1 and CDR2: SEHNR, FQNEAQ (reference sequence). The CDR3 consists of 16 residues. CDR3 sequence (DNA): TGTGCCAGCAGCCCCCGGACTAGCGGGGGTAGCGGGGAGCTGTTTTTT. Protein sequence: CASSPRTSGGSGELFF.

V gene TRBV6-6 combines with J gene TRBJ1-1; D is perhaps TRBD1 (5 bases). V lost 5 bases, J lost 4 bases, and 17 bases lay in between. CDR1 MNHNY and CDR2 SVGAGI come from the germline V gene (reference sequence). This CDR3 is built from 15 residues. This CDR3 reads CASSKAGLLATEAFF. CDR3 nucleotide sequence: TGTGCCAGCAGTAAAGCAGGGCTCCTGGCCACTGAAGCTTTCTTT.